Shown below are 28 T cell receptor beta chains from a single sample sequenced in a study of regulatory T cells in long-lasting Graves disease. Building of the TCR beta libraries involved iRepertoire HTBI primers and Arm-PCR of CDR3 regions. Using its own MiXCR run on the multiplex PCR reads, TCRdb lists one record per CDR3 protein. The sample shows some 400,000 distinct CDR3 sequences, about 15% of them seen only once. Stated time point: newly diagnosed GD, antithyroid drugs for less than 3 months. Extracted RNA from PBMCs served as the source of the TCR library. This sample was also put to use in a study of T cells in Graves' hyperthyroidism and ophthalmopathy.

Sequencing used peripheral blood mononuclear cells (PBMCs), obtained at new diagnosis, from a patient treated with antithyroid drugs. These receptors were taken from a woman aged 25-40 years with Graves disease.

The chain links TRBV5-1 to TRBJ2-3; 14 positions match TRBD2. CDR1 SGHRS and CDR2 YFSETQ come from the germline V gene. With 3 bases clipped from V and 3 bases from J, the junction kept 9 bases outside the gene matches. The CDR3 is made up of 18 amino acids. The CDR3: CASSSGTSGRGATDTQYF. CDR3 DNA: TGCGCCAGCAGCTCAGGGACTAGCGGGAGAGGGGCGACAGATACGCAGTATTTT.

Worth noting for this clonotype: One base away lies a much larger clone, so this may be a sequencing read error. This chain links TRBV6-2 or TRBV6-3 with TRBJ1-1; unclear D gene. This CDR3 comprises 15 residues. Germline V gene data show CDR1 as MNHEY and CDR2 as SVGEGT. The CDR3 DNA reads TGTGCCAGCAGTGAAAGGCTCCTCGGTAACACTGGAGCTTTCTTT. Its protein product is CASSERLLGNTGAFF.

This clonotype was counted only a few times. The chain employs TRBV2 and TRBJ2-1; 9 bases agree with TRBD1. The CDR3 totals 15 residues. V shed 5 bases and J 8 bases; nucleotides not matched to a gene: 10. Looked up from germline, CDR1 is SNHLY and CDR2 is FYNNEI. In DNA, the CDR3 is TGTGCCAGCAGTCGCACCGGGACAGGGAACGATGAGCAGTTCTTC. This codes for CASSRTGTGNDEQFF.

This clonotype came up a few times. The chain combines TRBV5-1 with TRBJ2-7; 7 bases agree with TRBD1. Germline trimming cut 7 bases from V and 3 bases from J; bases unmatched to any gene: 16. Looked up from germline, CDR1 is SGHRS and CDR2 is YFSETQ. This CDR3 region has 16 residues. CDR3 region: CASCSGSGTVSYEQYF. The CDR3 DNA sequence: TGCGCCAGCTGCTCGGGGTCCGGGACAGTAAGCTACGAGCAGTACTTC.

This clonotype came up many times. The rearrangement joins TRBV30 to TRBJ2-7; the match to TRBD1 covers 7 bases. The CDR3 is made up of 14 amino acids. CDR1 and CDR2 (germline): GTSNPN, SVGIG (reference sequence). J lost 2 bases, V lost 6 bases, and 10 bases had no gene match. The CDR3 loop is CACRAGQATYEQYF. In DNA, the CDR3 is TGTGCCTGCCGAGCAGGACAGGCGACCTACGAGCAGTACTTC.

This chain connects TRBV6-1 to TRBJ2-7; D unclear. Looked up from germline, CDR1 is MNHNS and CDR2 is SASEGT. The CDR3 covers 14 residues. V lost 5 bases, J lost 6 bases, and 17 bases lay in between. This chain's CDR3 is CASSHPTREPEQYF. The CDR3, as DNA: TGTGCCAGCAGTCACCCTACCAGAGAGCCCGAGCAGTACTTC.

The rearrangement links TRBV28 to TRBJ2-7, with TRBD2 matching over 9 bases. The CDR3 loop spans 15 amino acids. Unmatched junction bases numbered 8, after V lost 5 bases and J lost 3 bases. The germline V gene has CDR1 MDHEN and CDR2 SYDVKM. DNA for the CDR3: TGTGCCAGCAGTACATCCGGGACTAGCAACTACGAGCAGTACTTC. It encodes CASSTSGTSNYEQYF.

This clonotype showed up just a few times. This chain connects TRBV6-1 to TRBJ2-1; possibly TRBD2 for D (5 bases). V was trimmed by 8 bases and J by 7 bases, leaving 15 bases between them. CDR1 MNHNS and CDR2 SASEGT come from the germline V gene. The CDR3 length is 13 residues. This CDR3 is CASGSGNGNEQFF. The CDR3 DNA reads TGTGCCAGCGGATCCGGGAATGGGAATGAGCAGTTCTTC.

This clonotype has ten or more counts. The chain recombines TRBV4-1 with TRBJ2-7; 16 bases agree with TRBD2. This CDR3 region has 17 residues. After removal of 3 bases from V and 3 bases from J, the junction contained 5 bases not matched to a gene. Germline lookup yields CDR1 MGHRA and CDR2 YSYEKL. CDR3 sequence (DNA): TGCGCCAGCAGCCACACGGGACTAGCGGGAGGGAACTACGAGCAGTACTTC. Translated: CASSHTGLAGGNYEQYF.

This clonotype was counted many times. The rearrangement uses TRBV3-1 and TRBJ2-1, with D perhaps given as TRBD1 or TRBD2 (5 bases each). V was pared by 1 base and J by 12 bases, with 10 bases between. Germline loops: CDR1 LGHDT, CDR2 YNNKEL (reference sequence). The CDR3 consists of 12 residues. The CDR3 loop reads CASSQVSGGQFF. For the CDR3, the DNA is TGTGCCAGCAGCCAAGTTAGTGGGGGGCAGTTCTTC.

This clonotype was found once. Just one base apart from a much larger clone, this may be a read error. V and J are TRBV3-1 and TRBJ2-1; perhaps D is TRBD1 or TRBD2 (6 bases each). The closer fit of TRBJ2-7 to the DNA end suggests the J call may be wrong. Germline CDR1 is LGHDT and CDR2 is YNNKEL (reference sequence). CDR3 length: 16 amino acids. The CDR3 nucleotides read TGTGCCAGCAGCCAAGATCGGCGCAGGGGAGGTGATGAGCAGTACTTC. Its protein product is CASSQDRRRGGDEQYF.

This clonotype was counted ten times or more. This chain links TRBV5-1 with TRBJ2-5; a weak D match, TRBD1 (5 bases). The V end was cut by 0 bases, the J end by 4 bases, with 10 bases between. This CDR3 contains 14 residues. CDR1 is SGHRS, CDR2 YFSETQ, per germline. The CDR3 coding sequence is TGCGCCAGCAGCTTGGAAGGCAGGGCAGAGACCCAGTACTTC. Translated: CASSLEGRAETQYF.

V gene TRBV7-2 combines with J gene TRBJ2-7; D is perhaps TRBD2 (6 bases). CDR1 and CDR2 (germline): SGHTA, FQGNSA. The germline V and J ends were trimmed by 3 bases and 5 bases, with 11 bases remaining between them. The CDR3 spans 13 residues. For the CDR3, the DNA is TGTGCCAGCAGCTTGGGACTGGGGAACGAGCAGTACTTC. Its protein product is CASSLGLGNEQYF.

This clonotype has a count of ten or more. This chain uses TRBV24-1 with TRBJ1-5; D is unresolved. The V and J ends lost 0 bases and 0 bases respectively, with 2 bases between them. This CDR3 contains 14 residues. Germline CDR1 KGHDR, CDR2 SFDVKD. The CDR3 region is CATSDLFSNQPQHF. CDR3 DNA sequence: TGTGCCACCAGTGATTTGTTTAGCAATCAGCCCCAGCATTTT.

In its sample, this clonotype was seen many times. The chain recombines TRBV7-2 with TRBJ2-2; 9 nucleotides agree with TRBD2. The trim removed 5 bases at V and 4 bases at J, leaving 8 bases unmatched. Germline V gives CDR1 SGHTA, CDR2 FQGNSA. The CDR3 sequence is 16 residues long. The DNA for the CDR3 is TGTGCCAGCAGCCCCCGGGTAGCGGGAGTCACCGGGGAGCTGTTTTTT. Encoded protein: CASSPRVAGVTGELFF.

This clonotype appeared a few times. J is TRBJ2-7 and V is TRBV20-1; 13 bases line up with TRBD2. The CDR3 runs 14 residues. The J segment lost 3 bases and the V segment lost 3 bases, leaving 2 bases of the junction unmatched. Germline V gives CDR1 DFQATT, CDR2 SNEGSKA (reference sequence). The CDR3 DNA reads as TGCAGTGCTAGGGGACTAGCGGGAATCTACGAGCAGTACTTC. It codes for CSARGLAGIYEQYF.

The sample holds many counts of this clonotype. V and J are TRBV7-2 and TRBJ2-2; maybe TRBD1 (6 bases). Germline V gene lookup returns CDR1 SGHTA and CDR2 FQGNSA. The CDR3 extends over 15 amino acids. Trimming removed 5 bases from V and 2 bases from J, with 12 bases in between. The CDR3 nucleotides read TGTGCCAGCAGCGTGGGACACTCAAACACCGGGGAGCTGTTTTTT. Translation: CASSVGHSNTGELFF.

This clonotype was seen ten or more times. The chain links TRBV28 to TRBJ1-2; tentatively, D is TRBD1 (5 bases). Germline V gene data show CDR1 as MDHEN and CDR2 as SYDVKM. The length of the CDR3 is 12 residues. The V and J ends lost 2 bases and 5 bases respectively, with 6 bases between them. CDR3 coding DNA: TGTGCCAGCAGTTTACAGGGATATGGCTACACCTTC. Translation: CASSLQGYGYTF.

This clonotype has ten or more counts. This chain uses TRBV6-4 with TRBJ2-3; weak D call: TRBD1 (6 bases). Per germline, CDR1 MRHNA and CDR2 SNTAGT. This CDR3 is 15 amino acids long. The V end was cut by 0 bases, the J end by 3 bases, with 10 bases between. This CDR3 reads CASSDSPTGTDTQYF. CDR3 DNA sequence: TGTGCCAGCAGTGACTCCCCGACAGGAACAGATACGCAGTATTTT.

The sample holds many counts of this clonotype. The chain couples TRBV28 to TRBJ1-1, with D perhaps TRBD1 (6 bases). V was trimmed by 2 bases and J by 2 bases, leaving 9 bases between them. From germline, CDR1 is MDHEN and CDR2 SYDVKM. This CDR3 spans 14 amino acids. The CDR3 coding sequence is TGTGCCAGCAGTTTAGGGACACCTAACACTGAAGCTTTCTTT. Its translation: CASSLGTPNTEAFF. Full variable domain (remainder filled in from reference TRBV28 and TRBJ1-1): DVKVTQSSRYLVKRTGEKVFLECVQDMDHENMFWYRQDPGLGLRLIYFSYDVKMKEKGDIPEGYSVSREKKERFSLILESASTNQTSMYLCASSLGTPNTEAFFGQGTRLTVV.

The J gene is TRBJ2-5, the V gene TRBV7-9; D uncertain. The CDR3 is made up of 12 amino acids. Trimming took 4 bases from V and 2 from J, leaving 5 bases between them. Germline CDR1 and CDR2: SEHNR and FQNEAQ (reference sequence). CDR3 sequence reads: CASSWSQETQYF. CDR3 DNA: TGTGCCAGCAGCTGGTCTCAAGAGACCCAGTACTTC.

This clonotype came up many times. The chain carries TRBV24-1 and TRBJ2-3; D might be TRBD1 (5 bases). V shed 4 bases and J shed 2 bases, with 15 bases lying between them. Germline CDR1 KGHDR, CDR2 SFDVKD. This CDR3 is built from 16 residues. The CDR3, as DNA: TGTGCCACCAGTGAGGGCGCGCAGGGCAACACAGATACGCAGTATTTT. It specifies CATSEGAQGNTDTQYF.

This clonotype was seen only once. At one end, the junction sequence differs from germline, possibly due to a read error. This chain joins TRBV6-1 and TRBJ1-2; 12 nucleotides align to TRBD1. The CDR3 length is 15 residues. Germline-derived CDR1 and CDR2 are MNHNS and SASEGT. The CDR3: CVSSPGTGGNYGYTF. CDR3 in DNA: TGTGTCAGCAGTCCCGGGACAGGGGGCAACTATGGCTACACCTTC.

The CDR3 sequence is CASSVGAKVDTEAFF. The CDR3 DNA reads as TGTGCCAGCAGCGTAGGGGCCAAGGTAGACACTGAAGCTTTCTTT. The chain recombines TRBV9 with TRBJ1-1; the D is unclear. The CDR3 spans 15 residues. CDR1 and CDR2 (germline): SGDLS, YYNGEE. Trimming took 0 bases from V and 3 from J, leaving 12 bases between them. Variable domain in full (rest from reference TRBV9 and TRBJ1-1): DSGVTQTPKHLITATGQRVTLRCSPRSGDLSVYWYQQSLDQGLQFLIQYYNGEERAKGNILERFSAQQFPDLHSELNLSSLELGDSALYFCASSVGAKVDTEAFFGQGTRLTVV.

This chain joins TRBV2 and TRBJ2-5; tentative D call: TRBD1 (6 bases). The CDR3 runs to 14 residues. Trimming took off 7 bases at V and 2 bases at J, with 14 bases between the two ends. The germline V gene has CDR1 SNHLY and CDR2 FYNNEI. The CDR3 here is CASMFTGRQETQYF. The CDR3 coding sequence is TGTGCCAGCATGTTTACAGGGCGGCAAGAGACCCAGTACTTC.

This clonotype was found many times. The genes are TRBV5-1 and TRBJ1-4; weak D call: TRBD1 (5 bases). CDR1 and CDR2 (germline): SGHRS, YFSETQ. The CDR3 runs 14 residues. Trimming shortened V by 3 bases and J by 5 bases, and 11 bases separated the two germline ends. The CDR3 spells CASSSGLLNEKLFF. The CDR3 coding sequence is TGCGCCAGCAGCTCAGGGCTCCTGAATGAAAAACTGTTTTTT. Together with reference TRBV5-1 and TRBJ1-4, the CDR3 gives the full variable domain: KAGVTQTPRYLIKTRGQQVTLSCSPISGHRSVSWYQQTPGQGLQFLFEYFSETQRNKGNFPGRFSGRQFSNSRSEMNVSTLELGDSALYLCASSSGLLNEKLFFGSGTQLSVL.

On this clonotype: One base away lies a much larger clone, so this may be a sequencing read error. J is TRBJ2-7 and V is TRBV2; maybe TRBD2 (5 bases). Germline V gives CDR1 SNHLY, CDR2 FYNNEI. This CDR3 is 14 amino acids long. The CDR3 DNA is TGTGCCGGCAGTGGAGAAATGGGGAGCTCCGAGCAGTACTTC. It specifies CAGSGEMGSSEQYF.

This clonotype has at least ten counts. This chain connects TRBV29-1 to TRBJ2-7, with D tentatively TRBD1 or TRBD2 (5 bases each). CDR1 and CDR2 (germline): SQVTM, ANQGSEA. The ends were cut back, 4 bases at V and 3 bases at J, with 13 bases in the middle. The CDR3 is 13 residues long. CDR3 sequence reads: CSVVGGLIYEQYF. DNA for the CDR3: TGCAGCGTTGTTGGGGGATTGATCTACGAGCAGTACTTC.